This T cell receptor (beta chain) was found in a study of T cells in localized non-small cell lung cancer. Overall study findings and caveats: Detection in adjacent lung was observed for a median 57 of the top 100 tumor clones. Because sequencing included only one region (of the tumor), heterogeneity remains possible.

Comment on this clone: The antigen is not known.

Using immunoSEQ multiplex PCR, the repertoire was profiled, and TCRdb retains in-frame clones only, with some absent. The table has about 23,000 clones, approximately 88% seen once; the top ten hold 13%. Trimming stripped 2 bases from V and 3 bases from J, with 10 bases between. The germline gives CDR1 SGHAT, CDR2 FQDESV (reference sequence). The CDR3 is 15 amino acids. The TCR sequence derives from a male donor at least 60 years old with stage I lung adenocarcinoma. Specimen: peripheral blood, collected before any cancer treatment. V and J are TRBV11-1 and TRBJ1-4; no clear D. CDR3 in amino acids: CASSLTWTSNEKLFF. The CDR3, as DNA: TGTGCCAGCAGCTTAACGTGGACGTCTAATGAAAAACTGTTTTTT.